This T cell receptor beta chain was sequenced for a study of blood T cell repertoires in COVID-19. Study-level background: Whether acute or convalescent, the COVID-19 samples came from the United States, Italy and Spain. In each case, the material was cDNA or gDNA derived from T cells, B-cell-depleted T cells, or PBMCs.

Germline V CDR1 and CDR2: MNHNS, SASEGT. V was shortened by 2 bases and J by 4 bases, with 8 bases between the two germline ends. The CDR3 consists of 13 residues. Study processing details: Quantification of nucleated cells was approximated via reference gene primer amplification. Clones were read by immunoSEQ multiplex PCR, and TCRdb kept only the in-frame ones, dropping some. Clone size and V and J calls were adopted from that table, with D and trimming inferred from the DNA. There are about 94,000 clones in the sample; more than 70% occur only once, and 7% to 9% lies in the top ten. The chain recombines TRBV6-1 with TRBJ1-1, with D tentatively TRBD1 (5 bases). Sequenced: peripheral blood. The origin of this receptor is a human donor with acute or convalescent COVID-19. The donor label of this sample is uncertain. The CDR3, as DNA: TGTGCCAGCAGTGAAATCAGGGTCACTGAAGCTTTCTTT. Amino acids: CASSEIRVTEAFF.